This T cell receptor beta chain was sequenced in a study of T cell responses to AZD1222 COVID-19 vaccine. Background on the study: Doses given second, at about 4 or about 12 weeks, were pooled. Study results and limitations: With two AZD1222 doses given, Spike-specific TCR breadth and depth both rose.

CDR1 is SGHTA, CDR2 FQGTGA, per germline. V lost 8 bases, J lost 6 bases, and 14 bases lay in between. This CDR3 comprises 13 residues. A remark on this clone: Its antigen remains unidentified.

Some clones are missing from TCRdb's copy, which holds only in-frame ones; the method was immunoSEQ multiplex PCR. Counted here are tens of thousands of clones, 90% to 95% occurring once; the ten biggest clones make up around 4.9%. This receptor was obtained from an adult in good health. The chain uses TRBV7-3 and TRBJ1-5; D is ambiguous. The source material was peripheral blood, sampled on day 0 of AZD1222 vaccination. The CDR3 here is CASFPDDFQPQHF. The DNA for the CDR3 is TGTGCCAGCTTCCCTGACGATTTTCAGCCCCAGCATTTT.